The 9 T cell receptor beta chains in this list originate from one sample, sequenced in a study of cytomegalovirus exposure and HLA in healthy donors listed by TCRdb under 2017. Libraries were prepared through the immunoSEQ multiplex PCR assay. The multiplex PCR relied on a mix of 60 forward primers for TCR Vbeta segments and 13 reverse primers for TCR Jbeta segments. TCRdb mirrors the immuneACCESS table, restricted to in-frame sequences. Some clones are absent from its copies; in checked studies, under half trace to an unresolved V gene, and the reason for the others is unknown. For this sample there are under 200,000 clones; 79% appear just once. 0.69% of the sample goes to the ten largest clones. Sequencing input: PBMCs. These receptors all come from a woman aged 35 to 49 in good health and CMV-seronegative.

V gene TRBV7-2 combines with J gene TRBJ1-2; 9 bases align to TRBD1. This CDR3 contains 13 residues. V lost 6 bases to trimming and J lost 8 bases; unmatched junction nucleotides: 7. Germline CDR1 is SGHTA and CDR2 is FQGNSA. DNA of the CDR3: TGTGCCAGCAGTTCACAGGGGGCGGGCGGCTACACCTTC. Protein: CASSSQGAGGYTF.

The chain links TRBV27 to TRBJ2-7; 7 nucleotides align to TRBD2. This CDR3 spans 15 amino acids. Germline V gives CDR1 MNHEY, CDR2 SMNVEV (reference sequence). V lost 5 bases and J lost 0; bases outside the gene matches: 7. This chain's CDR3 is CASSNPRESSYEQYF. The CDR3 bases are TGTGCCAGCAGTAATCCGCGGGAGAGCTCCTACGAGCAGTACTTC.

CDR3 protein: CASRTSGISEQYF. CDR3 bases: TGTGCCTCTCGGACTAGCGGGATTTCCGAGCAGTACTTC. The rearrangement uses TRBV30 and TRBJ2-5, with 12 nucleotides matching TRBD2. The J call is uncertain, as TRBJ2-7 better fits the DNA end. Germline CDR1 is GTSNPN and CDR2 is SVGIG (reference sequence). There are 13 residues in the CDR3.

V gene TRBV10-1 combines with J gene TRBJ1-1; 7 bases agree with TRBD1. From germline, CDR1 is WNHNN and CDR2 SYGVQD (reference sequence). The V and J ends lost 3 bases and 0 bases, in that order; junction bases with no gene match: 1. This CDR3 has 14 amino acids. The chain's CDR3 is CASSETGVNTEAFF. The CDR3 DNA follows: TGCGCCAGCAGTGAAACAGGGGTGAACACTGAAGCTTTCTTT.

In its sample, this clone was seen a few times. The gene calls are TRBV7-9 and TRBJ2-7, with D uncertain. Deletions cut 4 bases from V and 3 bases from J, with 19 bases between. This CDR3 has 16 residues. Germline V CDR1 and CDR2: SEHNR, FQNEAQ (reference sequence). The CDR3 DNA is TGTGCCAGCAGCTCGTATCAGGCCAGAACGCTCTACGAGCAGTACTTC. Translating gives CASSSYQARTLYEQYF.

The DNA for the CDR3 is TGTGCCAGCAGCAGATGGGGGGGAGGGGGTACTGAGCAGTTCTTC. It codes for CASSRWGGGGTEQFF. The chain combines TRBV5-4 with TRBJ2-1, with a tentative D call TRBD2 (7 bases). This CDR3 contains 15 residues. The germline V and J ends were trimmed by 4 bases and 9 bases, with 20 bases remaining between them. Germline V CDR1 and CDR2: SGHNT, YYREEE (reference sequence). The complete variable domain, with remaining parts taken from reference TRBV5-4 and TRBJ2-1, reads ETGVTQSPTHLIKTRGQQVTLRCSSQSGHNTVSWYQQALGQGPQFIFQYYREEENGRGNFPPRFSGLQFPNYSSELNVNALELDDSALYLCASSRWGGGGTEQFFGPGTRLTVL.

V and J are TRBV7-9 and TRBJ1-2, with 10 bases matching TRBD1. The V segment lost 5 bases and the J segment 7 bases; nucleotides outside the gene matches: 7. Germline CDR1 reads SEHNR; CDR2 reads FQNEAQ (reference sequence). This CDR3 has 14 residues. The CDR3 sequence is CASSTTGGESGYTF. In DNA, the CDR3 is TGTGCCAGCAGCACGACAGGGGGCGAGTCTGGCTACACCTTC.

The chain uses TRBV4-3 and TRBJ2-7, with unresolved D. The V end was cut by 0 bases, the J end by 6 bases, with 15 bases between. This CDR3 is built from 15 residues. Germline V CDR1 and CDR2: LGHNA, YSLEER. CDR3 DNA sequence: TGCGCCAGCAGCCAAGATCGGTCCAGCGACCGCGAGCAGTACTTC. This codes for CASSQDRSSDREQYF.

The CDR3 DNA is TGTGCCACTAACCATGCAACTAATGAAAAACTGTTTTTT. It encodes CATNHATNEKLFF. This chain joins TRBV10-3 and TRBJ1-4; no clear D gene. CDR3 length equals 13 residues. Germline lookup yields CDR1 ENHRY and CDR2 SYGVKD. The V and J ends lost 10 bases and 0 bases respectively, with 9 bases between them.